Listed here is a single TCR beta chain. This clonotype occurred many times. The specificity of this receptor is unknown. No base quality values were provided; no much bigger clone lies one nucleotide off. This sample is drawn from a study of regulatory T cells in long-lasting Graves disease listed by TCRdb under 2021. A note on the overall study: Persistent Graves' disease meant more than 5 years of antithyroid drug treatment with TSH receptor autoantibodies that stayed positive. This study used TCR sequencing and RNA sequencing of peripheral blood to compare persistent Graves' disease patients against newly diagnosed Graves' disease patients. The study took place in China and was registered as a clinical trial. A total of some 35 samples underwent TCR sequencing: approximately 13 from persistent and roughly 20 from newly diagnosed Graves' disease patients. Antithyroid drugs had been taken for about 9.7 years on average by persistent Graves' disease patients in the clinical cohort. Overall results and qualifications from the work: The study examined only peripheral blood because the primary lesion, thyroid tissue, could not be accessed. The small sample size was acknowledged by the authors as a limitation that may reduce accuracy. Persistent disease showed preferential use of TRBV28, TRBJ1-2 and TRBJ2-5, whereas newly diagnosed disease favored TRBV20-1 and TRBJ2-1. Compared with newly diagnosed patients, patients with persistent Graves' disease had lower TCR Shannon entropy and fewer highly expanded clones, which suggests clonal expansion. Sequencing and analysis were restricted to the TCR beta chain. More public clonotypes were shared among persistent patients (roughly 2,700) than among newly diagnosed patients (966).

This specimen's time point label, per the study, means: persistent/refractory GD, antithyroid drugs over 5 years with positive TRAb. For both TCR sequencing and RNA sequencing, RNA was extracted from PBMCs using TRIzol. The diagnosis of Graves' disease followed American Thyroid Association guidelines. Recruitment of patients was carried out at an endocrinology department in Xi'an, China. Each patient gave approximately 9.7 milliliters of peripheral blood, collected in an EDTA anticoagulant tube. Ficoll Paque Plus density gradient separation was used to isolate PBMCs, and no further T cell sorting was done. An Agilent 2100 Bioanalyzer and agarose gel were used to assess RNA quality, and a NanoDrop 2000 was used to measure RNA concentration. To prepare the library, multiplex PCR was applied. Sequencing used an Illumina HiSeq 4000. TCR beta libraries were built with iRepertoire HTBI primers and Arm-PCR amplification of CDR3 regions. Gel purification was performed on PCR products prior to sequencing. The authors processed their data as follows. A total of under 80 TRBV and under 15 TRBJ segments were identified across samples and were used for gene usage analysis of CDR3 amino acid clonotypes. COPE and FqMerger were used to merge filtered high-quality paired reads into contigs. Contigs were aligned with BLAST to IMGT TRBV, TRBD and TRBJ reference genes, and CDR3 was defined per IMGT. Any clonotype with a frequency above 0.1% was classified as a highly expanded clone. Shannon entropy was used to measure repertoire diversity, and the Gini coefficient was used to measure V-J evenness. Clonotypes shared by more than one individual were considered public. TCRdb redid the processing of the public reads, applying fastp at Q25 and MiXCR, and retained in-frame beta chains. Every distinct CDR3 protein forms one entry, paired with its most common genes and DNA. The V and J calls shown here were made by TCRdb, not taken from the authors' results. The sample has about 400,000 distinct CDR3 sequences on record, roughly 20% of them singletons. Roughly 20% of the sample rests with the top ten.

The CDR3, from cysteine to phenylalanine, totals 14 residues. Only the CDR3 part of the read is kept: 42 bases, read in frame from the first base. CDR1 and CDR2, per the germline V gene, are SGHTA and FQGNSA. V and J are trimmed by 3 bases and 8 bases, and the gene matches miss 7 bases of the junction. Recombination linked TRBV7-2 to TRBJ1-2, and TRBD1 aligns with 9 junction nucleotides. The sequence was collected from a female donor with Graves disease. Sequenced material: peripheral blood mononuclear cells (PBMCs), taken when the disease was refractory, from a patient treated with antithyroid drugs. DNA sequence: TGTGCCAGCAGCTTCGCGACGGGACAGGGAGGCTACACCTTC. Its translation reads: CASSFATGQGGYTF.